The sequence of this T cell receptor beta chain was determined in a study of T cell responses to AZD1222 COVID-19 vaccine. This clone is a singleton in its sample. The antigen remains unidentified. Profiling relied on immunoSEQ multiplex PCR, and the TCRdb table lists in-frame clones only, not all of them. This sample carries about 220,000 clones, about 92% of them seen once, and the ten largest clones take approximately 1%. Between the trimmed V and J ends, which lost 6 bases and 5 bases, there was a span of 13 bases. The CDR3 is 14 amino acids. The V gene's germline CDR1 is MDHEN and CDR2 SYDVKM. Study results and limitations: An increase in Spike-specific TCR breadth and depth was observed after two AZD1222 doses. Close to half of spike-specific TCRs reportedly recognize unmutated variant regions. Spike-wide coverage was observed for vaccine-associated CD4 TCRs, with dominant responses at 160-218 and 743-854.

Sequencing was performed on peripheral blood, taken on day 0 of MenACWY control vaccination. The rearrangement links TRBV28 to TRBJ1-4; D may be TRBD1 (5 bases). The sequence came from an adult in good health. In DNA, the CDR3 is TGTGCCAGCAGCCCAGGGAGAGGGAATGAAAAACTGTTTTTT. Encoded protein: CASSPGRGNEKLFF.